This T cell receptor beta chain derives from a study of OX40 agonist ivuxolimab in advanced cancers. At the level of the study: Having had anti-PD-1, anti-PD-L1 or anti-CTLA-4 therapy before was allowed, and roughly 38% had some.

Some clones are missing from TCRdb's copy, which holds only in-frame ones; the method was immunoSEQ multiplex PCR. The sample records fewer than 50,000 clones, around 90% being singletons. CDR1 is LNHNV and CDR2 is YYDKDF in the germline V gene (reference sequence). This CDR3 is built from 17 residues. Trimming at V came to 3 bases and at J to 5 bases, leaving 12 bases not matched to a gene. The genes are TRBV15 and TRBJ2-1; 8 positions match TRBD1. The input for sequencing was CD4+ or CD8+ T cells sorted from blood, taken in a trial of the OX40 agonist ivuxolimab. The sequence came from an adult with an advanced solid tumor such as melanoma, head and neck, liver or kidney cancer. The CDR3 bases are TGTGCCACCAGCAGTCACCCCCGGGACAGGAAGGACAATGAGCAGTTCTTC. This codes for CATSSHPRDRKDNEQFF. Complete variable domain (other parts from reference TRBV15 and TRBJ2-1): DAMVIQNPRYQVTQFGKPVTLSCSQTLNHNVMYWYQQKSSQAPKLLFHYYDKDFNNEADTPDNFQSRRPNTSFCFLDIRSPGLGDTAMYLCATSSHPRDRKDNEQFFGPGTRLTVL.